This is a list of T cell receptor beta chains from one sample in a study of shared clonotypes between healthy human individuals. Libraries were prepared by immunoSEQ multiplex PCR; TCRdb keeps only in-frame clonotypes and omits some of them. The sample records about 2.3 million clones, approximately 93% being singletons. The sample taken for sequencing was naive CD4+ T cells from PBMCs. The receptors were sampled from a man between 18 and 29 years old in good health. Some clones in this sample may be carry-over from other donors' samples. CDR3s include the opening cysteine and the closing phenylalanine or tryptophan. Each record gives: V gene, J gene, clone size, D gene, CDR3 DNA, CDR3 protein. D genes are given only for firm matches. Clone size appears in some rows only: once, few, many, or a class for an expanded clone.

TRBV5-4	TRBJ2-7	NA	TRBD2	TGTGCCAGCAGCTTGGGGCTAGCGGGGAACTACGAGCAGTACTTC	CASSLGLAGNYEQYF
TRBV6-6	TRBJ1-2	NA	NA	TGTGCCAGCAGCCCAACAGGGAGTCACGGCTACACCTTC	CASSPTGSHGYTF
TRBV30	TRBJ2-5	NA	NA	TGTGCCTGTGGGAAAGAGACCCAGTACTTC	CACGKETQYF
TRBV7-2	TRBJ2-7	NA	TRBD1	TGTGCCAGCAGCCCGGACAGGGTTTACGAGCAGTACTTC	CASSPDRVYEQYF
TRBV4-2	TRBJ2-5	NA	TRBD2	TGTGCCAGCAGCCAAGAAACTAGCGGACAAGAGACCCAGTACTTC	CASSQETSGQETQYF
TRBV29-1	TRBJ2-3	NA	NA	TGCAGCGTTAAGGGACAATACACAGATACGCAGTATTTT	CSVKGQYTDTQYF
TRBV4-3	TRBJ2-1	once	NA	TGCGCCAGCAGCCAAGATTTTCGGCAGAAGACCTACAATGAGCAGTTCTTC	CASSQDFRQKTYNEQFF
TRBV7-3	TRBJ2-1	NA	TRBD1	TGTGCCAGCAGCCCACCAGGGGGCTCCTACAATGAGCAGTTCTTC	CASSPPGGSYNEQFF
TRBV4-1	TRBJ2-4	NA	NA	TGCGCCAGCAGCCAACCGACAGAAAACATTCAGTACTTC	CASSQPTENIQYF
TRBV19	TRBJ1-5	NA	NA	TGTGCCAGTGGCGACCAGGGGAGGCCCCAGCATTTT	CASGDQGRPQHF
TRBV18	TRBJ1-5	NA	NA	TGTGCCAGCTCACCGGGTCAGGTCGATGGCCAGCCCCAGCATTTT	CASSPGQVDGQPQHF
TRBV6-1	TRBJ1-4	NA	NA	TGTGCCAGCGGTTTAAGGGTGTGGGATGAAAAACTGTTTTTT	CASGLRVWDEKLFF
TRBV19	TRBJ1-5	few	NA	TGTGCCAGTAGTGACTCTTTTTCCCAGCCCCAGCATTTT	CASSDSFSQPQHF
TRBV21-1	TRBJ2-3	NA	NA	TGTGCCAGCAGCAACACAGATACGCAGTATTTT	CASSNTDTQYF
TRBV2	TRBJ1-2	once	TRBD1	TGTGCCAGCAGTGTTTTAGAGGGACAGCCTTCTGGCTACACCTTC	CASSVLEGQPSGYTF
TRBV5-5	TRBJ2-1	NA	NA	TGTGCCAGCAGCTTGGCCCCTCAAGCGGGTTACAATGAGCAGTTCTTC	CASSLAPQAGYNEQFF
TRBV5-8	TRBJ1-2	NA	TRBD1	TGTGCCAGCAGCTTGAGTATAGGGACAGCTGCTTATGGCTACACCTTC	CASSLSIGTAAYGYTF
TRBV30	TRBJ1-1	few	NA	TGTGCCTGGAGTGCAGGGGTGAACACTGAAGCTTTCTTT	CAWSAGVNTEAFF
TRBV29-1	TRBJ2-5	NA	TRBD1	TGCAGCGTTGCTCTCTACGAGGGGGCCAAAGAGACCCAGTACTTC	CSVALYEGAKETQYF
TRBV19	TRBJ2-3	NA	NA	TGTGCCAGTAGCGACCAACGCAGAGATACGCAGTATTTT	CASSDQRRDTQYF
TRBV5-1	TRBJ2-7	NA	NA	TGCGCCAGCAGCTTGGCCGGGACCGACTACGAGCAGTACTTC	CASSLAGTDYEQYF
TRBV5-1	TRBJ2-7	NA	NA	TGCGCCAGCAGCCCGGACACCACCTCCTACGAGCAGTACTTC	CASSPDTTSYEQYF
TRBV9	TRBJ1-1	NA	NA	TGTGCCAGCAGCGCCGACGGGGGCACTGAAGCTTTCTTT	CASSADGGTEAFF
TRBV6-1	TRBJ2-3	once	NA	TGTGCCAGCATGGCCAGGGGCGCGATAGATACGCAGTATTTT	CASMARGAIDTQYF
TRBV7-2	TRBJ2-2	NA	TRBD2	TGTGCCAGCAGCTTTTCTGTAGCGGGAGGGGGCACCGGGGAGCTGTTTTTT	CASSFSVAGGGTGELFF
TRBV23-1	TRBJ2-7	once	TRBD1	TGCGCCGACACCCACACACACAGGGGACATGCATACGAGCAGTACTTC	CADTHTHRGHAYEQYF
TRBV6-1	TRBJ2-3	NA	TRBD2	TGTGCCAGCAGTGCGACTAGCCCCCCCACAGATACGCAGTATTTT	CASSATSPPTDTQYF
TRBV5-8	TRBJ1-2	NA	NA	TGTGCCAGCAGCGACCAGGGCTATGGCTACACCTTC	CASSDQGYGYTF
TRBV21-1	TRBJ2-7	NA	NA	TGTGCCAGCAGCAAAGGTTCCCCGACCCACGAGCAGTACTTC	CASSKGSPTHEQYF
TRBV4-2	TRBJ2-7	NA	NA	TGTGCCAGCAGCCAGAGCGGGCAGTACGAGCAGTACTTC	CASSQSGQYEQYF
TRBV5-1	TRBJ1-2	few	NA	TGCGCCAGCAGCTTGAGCACAAGTTCCTATGGCTACACCTTC	CASSLSTSSYGYTF
TRBV6-1	TRBJ1-2	NA	NA	TGTGCCAGCAGTGCGAATGGACAGATAGCTAACTATGGCTACACCTTC	CASSANGQIANYGYTF
TRBV7-2	TRBJ2-5	NA	NA	TGTGCCAGCAGCTTATTCGGCAGGGGCGAAGGGGAGACCCAGTACTTC	CASSLFGRGEGETQYF